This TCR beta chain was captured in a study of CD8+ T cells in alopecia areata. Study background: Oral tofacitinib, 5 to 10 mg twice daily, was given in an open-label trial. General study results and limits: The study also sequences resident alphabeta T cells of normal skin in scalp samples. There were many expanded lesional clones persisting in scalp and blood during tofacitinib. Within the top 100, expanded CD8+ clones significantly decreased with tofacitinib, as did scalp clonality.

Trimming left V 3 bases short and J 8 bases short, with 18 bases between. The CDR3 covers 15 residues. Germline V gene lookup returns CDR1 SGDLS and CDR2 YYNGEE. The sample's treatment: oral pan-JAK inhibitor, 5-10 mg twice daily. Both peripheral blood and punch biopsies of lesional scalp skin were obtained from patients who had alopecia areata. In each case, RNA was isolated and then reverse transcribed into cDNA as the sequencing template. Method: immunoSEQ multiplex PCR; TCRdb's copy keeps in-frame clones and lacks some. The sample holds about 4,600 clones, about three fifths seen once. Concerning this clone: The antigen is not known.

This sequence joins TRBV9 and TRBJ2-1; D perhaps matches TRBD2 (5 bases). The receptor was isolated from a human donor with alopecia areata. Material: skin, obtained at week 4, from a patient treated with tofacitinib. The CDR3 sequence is CASSGDPGPSHEQFF. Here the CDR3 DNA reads TGTGCCAGCAGCGGCGACCCAGGACCTAGCCATGAGCAGTTCTTC.